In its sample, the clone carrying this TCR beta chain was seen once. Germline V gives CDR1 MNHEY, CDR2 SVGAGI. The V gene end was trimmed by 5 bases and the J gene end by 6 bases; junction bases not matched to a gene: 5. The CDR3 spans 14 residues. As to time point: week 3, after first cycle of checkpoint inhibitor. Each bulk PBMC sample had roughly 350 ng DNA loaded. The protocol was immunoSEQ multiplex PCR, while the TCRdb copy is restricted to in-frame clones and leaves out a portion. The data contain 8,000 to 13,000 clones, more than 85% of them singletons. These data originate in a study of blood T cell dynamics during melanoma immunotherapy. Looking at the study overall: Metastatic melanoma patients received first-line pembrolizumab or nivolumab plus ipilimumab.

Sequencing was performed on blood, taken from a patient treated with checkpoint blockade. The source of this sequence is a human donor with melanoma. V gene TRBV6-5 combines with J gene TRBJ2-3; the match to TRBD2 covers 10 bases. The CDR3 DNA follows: TGTGCCAGCAGTCCAGCGGGAGGGCTGGATACGCAGTATTTT. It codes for CASSPAGGLDTQYF.